A single sample is the source of the 16 T cell receptor beta chains below, sequenced in a study of blood T cell repertoires in COVID-19. The method was immunoSEQ multiplex PCR; TCRdb's version includes in-frame clones alone and lacks a portion of them. Of about 270,000 clones in the sample, about 87% were seen once. Input material: PBMCs or T cells enriched from blood (not recorded which). The receptors were gathered from a woman in her fifties or sixties who had recovered from COVID-19.

The genes are TRBV6-5 and TRBJ1-3; 7 nucleotides align to TRBD1. V gave up 5 bases and J gave up 3 bases; unmatched junction bases: 4. CDR1 is MNHEY, CDR2 SVGAGI, per germline. CDR3 size: 14 residues. CDR3 region: CASSLTGFGNTIYF. Written as DNA, the CDR3 is TGTGCCAGCAGTCTGACAGGGTTTGGAAACACCATATATTTT.

On this clone: This sample includes further DNA sequences coding for the same CDR3. The chain employs TRBV28 and TRBJ2-7; no definite D call. Germline V gene data show CDR1 as MDHEN and CDR2 as SYDVKM. The CDR3 is 11 residues long. V was shortened by 3 bases and J by 3 bases, with 3 bases between the two germline ends. DNA for the CDR3: TGTGCCAGCAGTTTTCGCTACGAGCAGTACTTC. It is translated as CASSFRYEQYF. The variable domain in full, with the rest retrieved from reference TRBV28 and TRBJ2-7, is DVKVTQSSRYLVKRTGEKVFLECVQDMDHENMFWYRQDPGLGLRLIYFSYDVKMKEKGDIPEGYSVSREKKERFSLILESASTNQTSMYLCASSFRYEQYFGPGTRLTVT.

CDR3 in DNA: TGTGCCAGCAGTACGACTAGCGGGAGAATGGAGCTGTTTTTT. Translation: CASSTTSGRMELFF. The V and J genes are TRBV2 and TRBJ2-2, with 12 bases identical to TRBD2. J was trimmed by 10 bases and V by 5 bases; bases with no gene match: 5. CDR1 and CDR2 from the germline V gene are SNHLY and FYNNEI. This CDR3 contains 14 residues.

The chain couples TRBV5-5 to TRBJ2-2; 8 bases align to TRBD1. Germline V gene sequence: CDR1 SGHKS, CDR2 YYEKEE (reference sequence). CDR3 size: 16 residues. Losses at the gene ends were 5 bases for V and 4 bases for J; bases not matched to a gene: 10. The CDR3 DNA is TGTGCCAGCAGATTATATCAGGGGGCGCTCACCGGGGAGCTGTTTTTT. Translating it yields CASRLYQGALTGELFF.

The chain couples TRBV4-2 to TRBJ2-6, with D possibly matching TRBD1 (5 bases). Germline values: CDR1 LGHNA, CDR2 YNFKEQ. This CDR3 has 15 residues. The V gene lost 2 bases and the J gene lost 4 bases, with 9 bases spanning the gap. CDR3 nucleotides: TGTGCCAGCAGCCAACCAGGGTCCGGGGCCAACGTCCTGACTTTC. Translated, it gives CASSQPGSGANVLTF.

This clone was detected only once. The genes are TRBV4-2 and TRBJ2-1; 11 bases align to TRBD2. Germline V CDR1 and CDR2: LGHNA, YNFKEQ. Unmatched junction bases numbered 1, after V lost 0 bases and J lost 0 bases. This CDR3 is 17 amino acids long. CDR3 sequence: CASSQELAGVSYNEQFF. The CDR3 DNA sequence: TGTGCCAGCAGCCAAGAACTAGCGGGAGTCTCCTACAATGAGCAGTTCTTC.

The V gene is TRBV2, the J gene TRBJ2-2; TRBD2 aligns across 12 bases. The CDR3 runs to 15 residues. V shed 6 bases, J shed 5 bases, and the junction held 4 bases outside the gene matches. The germline V gene has CDR1 SNHLY and CDR2 FYNNEI. The CDR3 bases are TGTGCCAGCAGCCTAGCGGGAGGGAGAACCGGGGAGCTGTTTTTT. Protein sequence: CASSLAGGRTGELFF.

The rearrangement uses TRBV4-2 and TRBJ2-3; 9 bases match TRBD2. CDR3 length: 16 residues. V shed 4 bases, J shed 2 bases, and the junction held 7 bases outside the gene matches. Germline V lookup: CDR1 LGHNA, CDR2 YNFKEQ. The CDR3 coding sequence is TGTGCCAGCAGCCTGCAGCGGGAGGTGAACACAGATACGCAGTATTTT. It is translated as CASSLQREVNTDTQYF.

The J gene is TRBJ2-6, the V gene TRBV18; D is unresolved. V dropped 3 bases and J dropped 1 base, with 4 bases sitting between them. Germline V gene data show CDR1 as KGHSH and CDR2 as LQKENI. CDR3 length: 14 amino acids. CDR3 coding DNA: TGTGCCAGCTCACCTCAATCTGGGGCCAACGTCCTGACTTTC. Its protein is CASSPQSGANVLTF.

The V and J genes are TRBV5-1 and TRBJ2-1; D possibly corresponds to TRBD2 (6 bases). The CDR3 runs 16 residues. Germline lookup yields CDR1 SGHRS and CDR2 YFSETQ. V dropped 4 bases and J dropped 6 bases, with 20 bases sitting between them. CDR3 bases: TGCGCCAGCAGCCTGGCAGGCGGGACTCCTGGCAATGAGCAGTTCTTC. As protein: CASSLAGGTPGNEQFF.

The chain recombines TRBV5-1 with TRBJ2-7, with 14 bases lining up with TRBD2. This CDR3 has 16 amino acids. After removal of 5 bases from V and 2 bases from J, the junction contained 6 bases not matched to a gene. From germline, CDR1 is SGHRS and CDR2 YFSETQ. This CDR3 reads CASREGLAGAPYEQYF. CDR3 nucleotide sequence: TGCGCCAGCAGGGAGGGACTAGCGGGAGCCCCCTACGAGCAGTACTTC.

The chain employs TRBV5-8 and TRBJ2-3; possibly TRBD2 for D (5 bases). Germline V gives CDR1 SGHTS, CDR2 YDEGEE. V lost 0 bases and J lost 6, with 14 bases in between. This CDR3 contains 15 residues. The CDR3: CASSLGSARGDTQYF. CDR3 DNA sequence: TGTGCCAGCAGCTTGGGTTCCGCAAGAGGGGATACGCAGTATTTT.

This clone appeared once. The chain employs TRBV5-4 and TRBJ2-1; tentative D call: TRBD1 (6 bases). Trimming pared 5 bases from V and 13 bases from J, leaving 22 bases between. Germline V gene lookup returns CDR1 SGHNT and CDR2 YYREEE (reference sequence). The CDR3 consists of 14 residues. The CDR3 here is CASRQDRRLFDQFF. DNA for the CDR3: TGTGCCAGCAGACAAGACAGGCGACTTTTCGATCAGTTCTTC. Full variable domain (missing parts from reference TRBV5-4 and TRBJ2-1): ETGVTQSPTHLIKTRGQQVTLRCSSQSGHNTVSWYQQALGQGPQFIFQYYREEENGRGNFPPRFSGLQFPNYSSELNVNALELDDSALYLCASRQDRRLFDQFFGPGTRLTVL.

V and J are TRBV10-3 and TRBJ1-2; 8 nucleotides agree with TRBD1. Germline CDR1 is ENHRY and CDR2 is SYGVKD. This CDR3 comprises 14 residues. V gave up 6 bases and J gave up 4 bases; unmatched junction bases: 7. The CDR3 spells CAIRQGELSYGYTF. DNA for the CDR3: TGTGCCATCAGACAGGGGGAACTCTCCTATGGCTACACCTTC.

V gene TRBV5-4 combines with J gene TRBJ2-1, with 7 bases matching TRBD1. CDR1 is SGHNT, CDR2 YYREEE, per germline (reference sequence). The CDR3 has 16 residues. With V trimmed by 6 bases and J by 5 bases, 14 bases remained unmatched. The CDR3 nucleotides read TGTGCCAGCACCCCCGGAATGGGACAGCCCCACAATGAGCAGTTCTTC. Translated: CASTPGMGQPHNEQFF.

The CDR3 DNA reads as TGTGCCAGCAGCGGGGGGGGTTCGCGGCGCCAAGAGACCCAGTACTTC. Translating gives CASSGGGSRRQETQYF. The rearrangement uses TRBV7-2 and TRBJ2-5; 7 nucleotides line up with TRBD2. CDR1 SGHTA and CDR2 FQGNSA come from the germline V gene. The CDR3 extends over 16 amino acids. Losses at the gene ends were 5 bases for V and 1 base for J; bases not matched to a gene: 10.